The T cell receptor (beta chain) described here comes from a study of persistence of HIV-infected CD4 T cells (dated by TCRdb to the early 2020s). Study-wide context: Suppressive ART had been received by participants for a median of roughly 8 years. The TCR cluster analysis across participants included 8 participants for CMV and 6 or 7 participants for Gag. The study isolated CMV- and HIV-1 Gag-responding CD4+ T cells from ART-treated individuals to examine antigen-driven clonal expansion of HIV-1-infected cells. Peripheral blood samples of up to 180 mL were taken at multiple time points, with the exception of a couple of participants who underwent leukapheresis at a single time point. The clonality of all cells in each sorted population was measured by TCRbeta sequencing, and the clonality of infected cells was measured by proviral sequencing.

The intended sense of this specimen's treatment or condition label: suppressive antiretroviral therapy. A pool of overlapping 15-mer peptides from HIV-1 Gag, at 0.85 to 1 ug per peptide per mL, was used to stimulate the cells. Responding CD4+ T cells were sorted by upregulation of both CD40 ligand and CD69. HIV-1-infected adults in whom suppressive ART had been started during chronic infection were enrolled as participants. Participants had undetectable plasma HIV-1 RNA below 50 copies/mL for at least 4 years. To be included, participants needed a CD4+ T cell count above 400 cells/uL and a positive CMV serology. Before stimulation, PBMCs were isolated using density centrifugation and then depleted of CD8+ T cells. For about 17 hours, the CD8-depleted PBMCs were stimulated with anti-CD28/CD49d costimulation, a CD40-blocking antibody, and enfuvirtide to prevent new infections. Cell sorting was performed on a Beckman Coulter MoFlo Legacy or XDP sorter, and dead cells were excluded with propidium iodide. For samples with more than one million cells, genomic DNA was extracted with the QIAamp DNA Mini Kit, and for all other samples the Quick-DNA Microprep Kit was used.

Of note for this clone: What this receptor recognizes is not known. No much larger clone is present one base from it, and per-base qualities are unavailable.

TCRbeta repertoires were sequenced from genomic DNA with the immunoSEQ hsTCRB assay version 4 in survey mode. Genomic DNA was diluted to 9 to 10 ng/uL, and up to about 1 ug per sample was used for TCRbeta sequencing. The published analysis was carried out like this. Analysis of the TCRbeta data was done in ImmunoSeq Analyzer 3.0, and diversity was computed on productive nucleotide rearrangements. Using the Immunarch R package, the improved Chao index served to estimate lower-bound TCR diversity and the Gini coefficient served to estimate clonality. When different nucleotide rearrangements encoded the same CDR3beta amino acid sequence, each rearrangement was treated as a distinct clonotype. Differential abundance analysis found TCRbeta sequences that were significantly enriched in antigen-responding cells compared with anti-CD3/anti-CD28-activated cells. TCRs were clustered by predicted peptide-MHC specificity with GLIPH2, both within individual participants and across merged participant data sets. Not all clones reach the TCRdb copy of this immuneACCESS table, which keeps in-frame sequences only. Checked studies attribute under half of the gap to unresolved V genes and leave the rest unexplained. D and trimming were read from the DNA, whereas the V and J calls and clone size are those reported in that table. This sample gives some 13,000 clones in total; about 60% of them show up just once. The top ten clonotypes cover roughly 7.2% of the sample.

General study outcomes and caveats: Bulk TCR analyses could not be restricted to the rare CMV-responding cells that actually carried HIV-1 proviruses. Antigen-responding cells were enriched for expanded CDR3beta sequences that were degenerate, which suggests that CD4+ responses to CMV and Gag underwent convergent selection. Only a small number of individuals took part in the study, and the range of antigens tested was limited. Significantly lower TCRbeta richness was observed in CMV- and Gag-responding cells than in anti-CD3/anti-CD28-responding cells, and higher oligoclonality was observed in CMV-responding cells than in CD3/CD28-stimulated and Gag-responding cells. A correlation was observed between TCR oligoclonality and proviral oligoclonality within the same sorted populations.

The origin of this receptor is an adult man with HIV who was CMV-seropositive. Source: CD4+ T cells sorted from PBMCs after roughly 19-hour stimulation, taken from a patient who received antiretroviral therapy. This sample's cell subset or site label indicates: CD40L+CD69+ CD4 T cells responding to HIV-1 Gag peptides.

The nucleotide sequence is TGCAGTGCTAGTTGGGTAAGGGGAGGTGGCGAGCAGTACTTC. It specifies CSASWVRGGGEQYF. The chain was built from TRBV20-1 and TRBJ2-7, with a tentative D gene TRBD2 over 6 matching bases. The V end loses 3 bases and the J end loses 6 bases, and a stretch of 18 bases separates them. Taken from cysteine to phenylalanine, the CDR3 has 14 residues. The kept DNA is CDR3 alone, 42 bases in frame from the first base. Taken from the germline V gene (reference sequence), the CDR1 and CDR2 loops are DFQATT and SNEGSKA.